This T cell receptor beta chain was captured by sequencing in a study of cytomegalovirus exposure and HLA in healthy donors. Study-level findings and limits: Analyzed later, most CMV-associated TCR beta chains appeared HLA-restricted.

Use of 60 Vbeta and 13 Jbeta primers characterized the PCR. The protocol was immunoSEQ multiplex PCR, while the TCRdb copy is restricted to in-frame clones and leaves out a portion. The sample data list some 140,000 clones. About this clone itself: Its antigen is still unknown.

The germline gives CDR1 KGHSH, CDR2 LQKENI. The CDR3 loop spans 13 amino acids. V was cut by 4 bases and J by 6 bases, with 10 bases left in between. The source of this sequence is a woman aged 55-69 years in good health and CMV-seronegative. The V and J genes are TRBV18 and TRBJ2-1; possible D gene TRBD2, 5 bases. Sample: PBMCs. The CDR3 loop reads CASSRTEGNEQFF. The CDR3 DNA reads as TGTGCCAGCTCACGGACCGAGGGCAATGAGCAGTTCTTC. The whole variable domain, remainder taken from reference TRBV18 and TRBJ2-1, is NAGVMQNPRHLVRRRGQEARLRCSPMKGHSHVYWYRQLPEEGLKFMVYLQKENIIDESGMPKERFSAEFPKEGPSILRIQQVVRGDSAAYFCASSRTEGNEQFFGPGTRLTVL.